Here is one TCR beta chain with its context. The V end lost 3 bases, the J end lost 9 bases, and 13 bases lay between the germline ends. Germline V lookup: CDR1 SGHTA, CDR2 FQGTGA. CDR3 size: 13 residues. These data come from a study of blood T cell repertoires in COVID-19. Whole-study context: Donors in the United States, Italy and Spain gave samples during acute or convalescent COVID-19. Sources were T cells, B-cell-depleted T cells, or PBMCs; the material itself was cDNA or gDNA.

The table came from immunoSEQ multiplex PCR; TCRdb's copy has only in-frame clones and leaves some out. The repertoire holds under 130,000 clones, with approximately 80% as singletons. The sequence derives from a man older than 75 with acute or convalescent COVID-19. The chain joins TRBV7-3 to TRBJ2-3, with a possible D match to TRBD2 (6 bases). Sequencing was performed on peripheral blood. CDR3 sequence (DNA): TGTGCCAGCAGCTTCCTGGGGACTGAAACGCAGTATTTT. Amino acid sequence: CASSFLGTETQYF.